This TCR beta chain appears in the sequencing data of a study of T cells in localized non-small cell lung cancer. Study-level points and caveats: Appearances in adjacent lung were noted for a median approximately 52 of the top 100 tumor clones. Among the tissues sampled, uninvolved adjacent lung had the highest T cell clonality, above tumor. An association was observed between higher blood T cell density and longer overall survival.

Concerning this clone itself: Its antigen is unknown.

The method was immunoSEQ multiplex PCR; TCRdb's version includes in-frame clones alone and lacks a portion of them. The sample lists tens of thousands of clones, around 84% occurring once. Germline V gene sequence: CDR1 GTSNPN, CDR2 SVGIG (reference sequence). This CDR3 comprises 12 residues. V was trimmed by 4 bases and J by 6 bases, leaving 12 bases between them. The genes are TRBV30 and TRBJ1-2, with D hard to call. This specimen consisted of peripheral blood, obtained before any cancer treatment. The TCR comes from a female donor aged 60 or older with stage I lung adenocarcinoma. The CDR3 nucleotides read TGTGCCTGGACTAGGTGGGCCGATGGCTACACCTTC. Translation gives CAWTRWADGYTF.